This entry lists 9 T cell receptor beta chains sequenced from one sample in a study of monozygotic twins with inflammatory bowel disease. TCRdb re-called the 5' RACE reads and catalogs CDR3 proteins one per entry, DNA excluded. The repertoire table contains approximately 400,000 distinct CDR3 sequences. Sequenced sample: blood. These receptor sequences come from a human donor with ulcerative colitis or Crohn's disease, or a healthy co-twin of an affected twin (not recorded which).

The genes are TRBV7-9 and TRBJ1-2. This CDR3 spans 12 amino acids. Germline CDR1 reads SEHNR; CDR2 reads FQNEAQ (reference sequence). CDR3 residues: CASSSSGFGYTF.

The chain uses TRBV7-2 and TRBJ1-5. Germline CDR1 is SGHTA and CDR2 is FQGNSA. The CDR3 contains 16 residues. This CDR3 reads CASSLVRSGPRQPQHF.

This chain uses TRBV7-2 with TRBJ2-3; TCRdb lists TRBD2, though no DNA is available to test this call. The CDR3 is made up of 16 amino acids. The germline gives CDR1 SGHTA, CDR2 FQGNSA. CDR3 loop: CASSLARRGGPDTQYF.

The CDR3 is CASSFTTGAPQETQYF. The J gene is TRBJ2-5, the V gene TRBV7-2; the D call from TCRdb, TRBD1, cannot be confirmed without DNA. CDR1 SGHTA and CDR2 FQGNSA come from the germline V gene. The CDR3 has 16 amino acids.

This chain uses TRBV7-2 with TRBJ1-1. CDR3 size: 16 residues. Germline CDR1 is SGHTA and CDR2 is FQGNSA. CDR3 protein: CASSTRPVARNTEAFF.

This chain joins TRBV20-1 and TRBJ1-2; TCRdb's D call, TRBD1, is unchecked because there is no DNA. This CDR3 is 12 amino acids long. Looked up from germline, CDR1 is DFQATT and CDR2 is SNEGSKA (reference sequence). The CDR3 sequence: CSASPDNYGYTF.

The rearrangement links TRBV25-1 to TRBJ1-2; lacking DNA, the TRBD1 call made by TCRdb goes unchecked. The V gene's germline CDR1 is MGHDK and CDR2 SYGVNS. The CDR3 covers 15 residues. CDR3: CASSDTGTGVYGYTF.

The chain links TRBV20-1 to TRBJ1-2; TCRdb's D call, TRBD1, is unchecked because there is no DNA. The CDR3 is 15 amino acids. Germline CDR1 is DFQATT and CDR2 is SNEGSKA (reference sequence). CDR3 protein: CSAILPREQGAGYTF.

The chain joins TRBV10-3 to TRBJ2-1. In germline, CDR1 is ENHRY, CDR2 SYGVKD. The CDR3 is 11 residues long. CDR3 sequence: CAISELNEQFF.